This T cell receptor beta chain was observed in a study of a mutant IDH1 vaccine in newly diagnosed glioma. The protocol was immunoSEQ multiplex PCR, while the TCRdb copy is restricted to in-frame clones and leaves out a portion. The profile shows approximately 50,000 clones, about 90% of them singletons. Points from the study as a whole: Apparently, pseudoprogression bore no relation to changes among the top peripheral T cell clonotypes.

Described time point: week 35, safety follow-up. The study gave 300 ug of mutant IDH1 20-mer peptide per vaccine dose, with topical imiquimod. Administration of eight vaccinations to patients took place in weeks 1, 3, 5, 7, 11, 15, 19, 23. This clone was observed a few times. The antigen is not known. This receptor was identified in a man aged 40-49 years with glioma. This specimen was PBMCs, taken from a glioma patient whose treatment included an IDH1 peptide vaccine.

The CDR3 bases are TGTGCCAGCTCGAGGACAGGGGGCGGAGAGACCCAGTACTTC. Amino acids: CASSRTGGGETQYF. V and J are TRBV2 and TRBJ2-5; 11 nucleotides line up with TRBD1. The junction had 6 bases not matched to a gene; V was cut back by 8 bases and J by 4 bases. The CDR3 spans 14 residues. CDR1 and CDR2 from the germline V gene are SNHLY and FYNNEI.